This paragraph reports one TCR beta chain. The antigen is not known. The data originate from a study of blood T cells in healthy people across ages. Study-wide context: Template switching picked up about one barcoded beta molecule for each two T cells. Regarding the study as a whole: A roughly linear fall in TCR beta diversity per million T cells was seen with increasing age.

V was cut by 6 bases and J by 10 bases, with 19 bases left in between. CDR3 length equals 13 residues. CDR1 DFQATT and CDR2 SNEGSKA come from the germline V gene (reference sequence). The authors ran a second PCR of 7 to 11 cycles using a sample-barcoded 5' primer and a J-beta primer mix. TCRdb reprocessed the 5' RACE reads via MiXCR and lists one record per CDR3 protein. The data contain about 1.7 million distinct CDR3 sequences, approximately 30% of them seen just once; the ten biggest clones take up 7.7%. This chain joins TRBV20-1 and TRBJ2-1, with D hard to call. This receptor was identified in a woman between 25 and 40 years old in good health. What was sequenced was blood. The CDR3 loop is CSARPPALPEQFF. In DNA form, the CDR3 reads TGCAGTGCCCGACCCCCAGCGCTGCCCGAGCAGTTCTTC.